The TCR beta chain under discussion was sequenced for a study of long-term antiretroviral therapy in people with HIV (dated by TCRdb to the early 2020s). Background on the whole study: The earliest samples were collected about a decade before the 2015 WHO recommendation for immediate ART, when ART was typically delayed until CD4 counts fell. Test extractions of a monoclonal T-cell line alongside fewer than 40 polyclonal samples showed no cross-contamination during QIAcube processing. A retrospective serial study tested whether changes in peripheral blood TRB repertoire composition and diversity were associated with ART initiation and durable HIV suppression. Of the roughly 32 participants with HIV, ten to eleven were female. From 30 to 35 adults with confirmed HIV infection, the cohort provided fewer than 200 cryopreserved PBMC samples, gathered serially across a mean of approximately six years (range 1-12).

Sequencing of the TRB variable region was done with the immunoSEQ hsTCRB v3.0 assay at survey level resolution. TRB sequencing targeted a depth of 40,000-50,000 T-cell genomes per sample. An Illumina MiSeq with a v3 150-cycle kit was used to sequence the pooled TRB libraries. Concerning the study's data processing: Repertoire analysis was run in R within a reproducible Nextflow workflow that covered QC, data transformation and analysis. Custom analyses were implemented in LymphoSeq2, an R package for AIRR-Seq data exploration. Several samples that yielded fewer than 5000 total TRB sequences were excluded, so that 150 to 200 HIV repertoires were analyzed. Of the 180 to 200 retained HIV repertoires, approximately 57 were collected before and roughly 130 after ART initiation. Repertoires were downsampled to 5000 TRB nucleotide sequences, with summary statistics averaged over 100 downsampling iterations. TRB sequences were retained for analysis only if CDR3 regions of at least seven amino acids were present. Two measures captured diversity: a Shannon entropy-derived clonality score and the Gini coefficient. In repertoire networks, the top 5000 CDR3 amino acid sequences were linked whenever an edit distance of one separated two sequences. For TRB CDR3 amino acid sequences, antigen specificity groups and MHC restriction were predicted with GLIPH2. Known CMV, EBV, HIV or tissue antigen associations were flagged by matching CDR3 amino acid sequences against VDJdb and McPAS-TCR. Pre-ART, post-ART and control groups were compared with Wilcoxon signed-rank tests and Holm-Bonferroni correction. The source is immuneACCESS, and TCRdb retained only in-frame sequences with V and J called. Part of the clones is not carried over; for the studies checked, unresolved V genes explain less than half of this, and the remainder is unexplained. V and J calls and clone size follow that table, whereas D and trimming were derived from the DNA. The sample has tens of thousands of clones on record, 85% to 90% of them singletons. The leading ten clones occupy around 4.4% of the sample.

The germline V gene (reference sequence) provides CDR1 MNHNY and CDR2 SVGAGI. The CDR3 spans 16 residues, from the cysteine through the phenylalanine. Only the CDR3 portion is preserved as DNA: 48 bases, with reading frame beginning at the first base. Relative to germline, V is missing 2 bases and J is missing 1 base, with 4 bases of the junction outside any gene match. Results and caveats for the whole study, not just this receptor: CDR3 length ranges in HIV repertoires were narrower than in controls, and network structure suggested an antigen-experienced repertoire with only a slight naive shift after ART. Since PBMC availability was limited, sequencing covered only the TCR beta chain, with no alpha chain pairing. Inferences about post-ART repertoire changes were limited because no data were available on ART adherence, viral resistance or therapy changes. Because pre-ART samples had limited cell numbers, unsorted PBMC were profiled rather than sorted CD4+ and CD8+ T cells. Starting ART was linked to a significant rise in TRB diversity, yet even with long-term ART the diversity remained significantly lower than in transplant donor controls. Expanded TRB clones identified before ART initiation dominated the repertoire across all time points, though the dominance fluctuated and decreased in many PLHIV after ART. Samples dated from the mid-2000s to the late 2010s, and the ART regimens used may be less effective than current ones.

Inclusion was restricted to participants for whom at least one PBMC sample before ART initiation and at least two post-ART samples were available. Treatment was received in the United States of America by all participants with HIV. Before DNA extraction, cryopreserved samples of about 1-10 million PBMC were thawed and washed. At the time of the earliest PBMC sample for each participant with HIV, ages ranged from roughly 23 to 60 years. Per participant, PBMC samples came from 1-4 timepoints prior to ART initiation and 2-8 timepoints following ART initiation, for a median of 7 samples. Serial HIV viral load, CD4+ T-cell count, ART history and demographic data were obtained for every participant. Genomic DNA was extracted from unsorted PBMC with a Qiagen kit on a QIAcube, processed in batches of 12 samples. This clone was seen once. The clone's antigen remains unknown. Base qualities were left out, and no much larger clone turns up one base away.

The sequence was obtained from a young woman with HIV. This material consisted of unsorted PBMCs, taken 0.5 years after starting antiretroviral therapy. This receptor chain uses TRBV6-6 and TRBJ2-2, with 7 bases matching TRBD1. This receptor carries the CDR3 CASSYHRGENTGELFF. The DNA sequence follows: TGTGCCAGCAGTTACCACAGGGGAGAGAACACCGGGGAGCTGTTTTTT.